The T cell receptor (beta chain) described here comes from a study of T-cell memory formation after mild COVID-19. About the study: The study found TCR clusters largely donor specific.

With respect to this clonotype: Its specificity is not known.

General study findings and limits: From day 15 to 85, contracting clones were balanced between CD4 and CD8, whereas later expanders leaned toward CD4+. Memory from before infection featured some responding clones, which suggests cross-reactive memory joined.

Per germline, CDR1 MNHEY and CDR2 SVGEGT. CDR3 length: 15 amino acids. V gave up 0 bases and J gave up 6 bases; unmatched junction bases: 5. A 5'RACE reaction primed in the constant segment made cDNA libraries of TCR alpha and TCR beta, and these carried sample barcodes and UMIs. TCRdb re-called the 5' RACE reads through MiXCR, storing one row per CDR3 protein. The repertoire includes 400,000 to 550,000 distinct CDR3 sequences, approximately 25% of them detected once, and 12% sits in the top ten. Specimen: PBMCs or a T cell subset sorted from them (not recorded which). This clonotype was sampled from an adult woman who had mild COVID-19 (a few samples of this study predate the infection). Cell type and time point are not known. The gene calls are TRBV6-2 or TRBV6-3 and TRBJ2-1; TRBD1 matches at 7 bases. CDR3 sequence: CASSYSDAGGNEQFF. The DNA for the CDR3 is TGTGCCAGCAGTTACTCGGATGCAGGGGGCAATGAGCAGTTCTTC.